This T cell receptor beta chain was sequenced in a study of cytomegalovirus exposure and HLA in healthy donors. About the study: Membership in the Caucasian-associated ancestry cluster was found for about 84% of almost 400 genotyped donors.

PCR was performed using 60 Vbeta and 13 Jbeta primers. TCRdb keeps only in-frame clones here, not all; method: immunoSEQ multiplex PCR. The sample records 140,000 to 150,000 clones, 60% to 80% being singletons. This clone was counted between two and nine times. What it recognizes is unknown. V lost 2 bases and J lost 6, with 18 bases in between. Germline-derived CDR1 and CDR2 are SGHRS and YFSETQ. The CDR3 has 15 amino acids. Study conclusions and caveats: Several V segments, TRBV6-2 and TRBV6-3 among them, could not be told apart and were dropped.

This clonotype was sampled from a woman aged 40 to 55 in good health and CMV-seropositive. This chain joins TRBV5-1 and TRBJ2-7; possibly TRBD1 for D (5 bases). The sample was PBMCs. CDR3 DNA: TGCGCCAGCAGCTTTGAGATCCAGGGTTTCGGCGAGCAGTACTTC. Residues: CASSFEIQGFGEQYF. Looking up the rest from reference TRBV5-1 and TRBJ2-7 gives the full variable domain: KAGVTQTPRYLIKTRGQQVTLSCSPISGHRSVSWYQQTPGQGLQFLFEYFSETQRNKGNFPGRFSGRQFSNSRSEMNVSTLELGDSALYLCASSFEIQGFGEQYFGPGTRLTVT.